These 7 T cell receptor beta chains originate from one sample sequenced in a study of early stage breast cancer tumors (dated by TCRdb to about 2017). Library preparation was by the immunoSEQ multiplex PCR assay. As stored in TCRdb, this immuneACCESS dataset retains in-frame rearrangements with V and J assigned. A fraction of the clones does not appear; measured against another copy, unresolved V genes explain less than half of the discrepancy, and the remainder lacks a known reason. The sample data list tens of thousands of clones, and 74% of these were observed just once. Of the sample, roughly 7% falls within the top ten clones. The sample comprised blood. These receptors were obtained from a person aged 55 to 75 with breast cancer.

This sequence joins TRBV21-1 and TRBJ1-2; the D call of TRBD1 is as the table states it, not checked on the DNA. TRBV21-1 is a pseudogene locus. This CDR3 is built from 14 residues. CDR3 nucleotides: TGTGCCAGCAGCAATTTCGGGACAGGGGATGGCTACACCTTC. This gives the protein CASSNFGTGDGYTF.

The chain recombines TRBV10-3 with TRBJ2-5; 7 positions agree with TRBD1. V dropped 10 bases and J dropped 4; count of bases not matched to a gene: 6. The CDR3 consists of 12 residues. Germline CDR1 ENHRY, CDR2 SYGVKD. The chain's CDR3 is CATGTAPETQYF. The CDR3 DNA reads as TGTGCCACCGGGACAGCTCCAGAGACCCAGTACTTC.

This chain joins TRBV7-8 and TRBJ1-5; D gene uncertain. Germline loops: CDR1 SGHVS, CDR2 FQNEAQ. There are 12 residues in the CDR3. V was trimmed by 6 bases and J by 8 bases, leaving 11 bases between them. This CDR3 is CASSLLFEPQHF. DNA of the CDR3: TGTGCCAGCAGTCTGTTGTTCGAGCCCCAGCATTTT.

The chain combines TRBV6-1 with TRBJ1-5; D gene unclear. CDR3 length equals 15 residues. Germline assignment: CDR1 MNHNS and CDR2 SASEGT. V dropped 7 bases and J dropped 7 bases, with 20 bases sitting between them. The CDR3 loop is CASTLTRGFEQPQHF. CDR3 bases: TGTGCCAGCACCCTAACGCGAGGGTTCGAACAGCCCCAGCATTTT.

This clone was detected only once. V gene TRBV6-1 combines with J gene TRBJ1-1; no definite D call. CDR3 size: 13 residues. Trimming stripped 7 bases from V and 1 base from J, with 10 bases between. Germline loops: CDR1 MNHNS, CDR2 SASEGT. The CDR3 coding sequence is TGTGCCAGCAAGACCCTCGGGAACACTGAAGCTTTCTTT. This sequence encodes CASKTLGNTEAFF.

The gene calls are TRBV5-1 and TRBJ2-5; D is undetermined. With 1 base removed from V and 5 bases from J, the gap between germline ends came to 15 bases. Germline V gene sequence: CDR1 SGHRS, CDR2 YFSETQ. The CDR3 runs to 15 residues. The chain's CDR3 is CASSLSYGVGETQYF. As DNA, the CDR3 is TGCGCCAGCAGCTTGTCTTATGGGGTCGGCGAGACCCAGTACTTC. Filled out from reference TRBV5-1 and TRBJ2-5, the complete variable domain reads KAGVTQTPRYLIKTRGQQVTLSCSPISGHRSVSWYQQTPGQGLQFLFEYFSETQRNKGNFPGRFSGRQFSNSRSEMNVSTLELGDSALYLCASSLSYGVGETQYFGPGTRLLVL.

This clone appeared a few times. V is TRBV6-1 and J is TRBJ1-2; a possible D gene is TRBD1 (6 bases). V was shortened by 3 bases and J by 8 bases, with 13 bases between the two germline ends. CDR3 length: 13 residues. Germline V gene lookup returns CDR1 MNHNS and CDR2 SASEGT. The chain's CDR3 is CASSDGWGRGYTF. The DNA of the CDR3 is TGTGCCAGCAGTGATGGTTGGGGGCGAGGCTACACCTTC.